This is a list of T cell receptor beta chains from one sample in a study of patients and donors after allogeneic stem cell transplantation. TCRdb re-called the RT-PCR reads with MiXCR, one entry per CDR3 protein. The data show 800,000 to 1,000,000 distinct CDR3 sequences, with under 20% seen just once and around 6% held by the top ten. The sample consisted of blood, either unsorted or a sorted T cell fraction (not recorded which). These receptors all stem from a human donor who was either an allogeneic HSCT recipient or a stem cell or donor lymphocyte infusion donor (not recorded which). It is not recorded whose cells these are; they may come from a transplant donor. Each CDR3 is given with its conserved first and last residue. Fields, in order: D gene, V gene, clone size, J gene, CDR3 protein, CDR3 DNA. A D gene is named only where the DNA matches it firmly. A clone size is listed for some rows: how often the clone was seen (once, few, many), or a class if it is expanded.

d_gene: .
v_gene: TRBV20-1
abundance: few
j_gene: TRBJ2-3
CDR3aa: CSATTGLRDTQYF
CDR3nt: TGCAGTGCCACGACGGGATTAAGGGATACGCAGTATTTT

d_gene: .
v_gene: TRBV12-3/TRBV12-4
abundance: many
j_gene: TRBJ2-1
CDR3aa: CASSLGGLLNEQFF
CDR3nt: TGTGCCAGCAGTTTAGGTGGGCTCCTCAATGAGCAGTTCTTC

d_gene: .
v_gene: TRBV12-3/TRBV12-4
abundance: .
j_gene: TRBJ1-2
CDR3aa: CASLLVGYGYTF
CDR3nt: TGTGCCAGCCTACTCGTGGGCTATGGCTACACCTTC

d_gene: .
v_gene: TRBV7-3
abundance: few
j_gene: TRBJ2-3
CDR3aa: CASSPGTRAQYF
CDR3nt: TGTGCCAGCAGCCCGGGGACACGGGCGCAGTATTTT

d_gene: TRBD1
v_gene: TRBV12-3/TRBV12-4
abundance: few
j_gene: TRBJ2-1
CDR3aa: CASSLPGTGDNEQFF
CDR3nt: TGTGCCAGCAGTTTACCCGGGACAGGGGACAATGAGCAGTTCTTC

d_gene: TRBD1
v_gene: TRBV12-3/TRBV12-4
abundance: few
j_gene: TRBJ1-3
CDR3aa: CASSIRQGENKPSSGNTIYF
CDR3nt: TGTGCCAGCAGTATCCGTCAGGGGGAAAATAAGCCGTCCTCTGGAAACACCATATATTTT

d_gene: .
v_gene: TRBV12-3/TRBV12-4
abundance: few
j_gene: TRBJ2-1
CDR3aa: CASFFRDTAPYNEQFF
CDR3nt: TGTGCCAGCTTTTTCCGGGACACTGCCCCTTACAATGAGCAGTTCTTC

d_gene: TRBD2
v_gene: TRBV20-1
abundance: .
j_gene: TRBJ2-3
CDR3aa: CSAPLLSGSVGWDTQYF
CDR3nt: TGCAGTGCCCCACTACTAAGCGGGAGTGTCGGTTGGGATACGCAGTATTTT

d_gene: TRBD2
v_gene: TRBV11-2
abundance: few
j_gene: TRBJ2-2
CDR3aa: CASRKPELAGGRTGELFF
CDR3nt: TGTGCCAGCAGAAAACCCGAACTAGCGGGAGGACGCACCGGGGAGCTGTTTTTT

d_gene: TRBD1
v_gene: TRBV4-1
abundance: .
j_gene: TRBJ2-1
CDR3aa: CASSGTGEYNEQFF
CDR3nt: TGCGCCAGCTCCGGGACAGGGGAGTACAATGAGCAGTTCTTC

d_gene: .
v_gene: TRBV12-3/TRBV12-4
abundance: .
j_gene: TRBJ1-5
CDR3aa: CASSLKHNSNQPQHF
CDR3nt: TGTGCCAGCAGTTTGAAGCATAATAGCAATCAGCCCCAGCATTTT

d_gene: .
v_gene: TRBV12-1
abundance: few
j_gene: TRBJ2-6
CDR3aa: CASSLTGIESNVLTF
CDR3nt: TGTGCCAGCAGTCTTACAGGGATTGAGTCCAACGTCCTGACTTTC

d_gene: TRBD1
v_gene: TRBV10-3
abundance: few
j_gene: TRBJ1-4
CDR3aa: CAIGDRGANARNEKLFF
CDR3nt: TGTGCCATCGGGGACAGGGGCGCAAATGCACGAAATGAAAAACTGTTTTTT

d_gene: TRBD1
v_gene: TRBV29-1
abundance: few
j_gene: TRBJ2-1
CDR3aa: CSVEDSLGTGLYNEQFF
CDR3nt: TGCAGCGTTGAAGATTCGCTTGGGACAGGACTCTACAATGAGCAGTTCTTC

d_gene: TRBD1
v_gene: TRBV7-2
abundance: many
j_gene: TRBJ2-1
CDR3aa: CASSFTTDRGLFF
CDR3nt: TGTGCCAGCAGCTTTACCACAGACAGGGGGTTGTTCTTC

d_gene: TRBD1
v_gene: TRBV18
abundance: .
j_gene: TRBJ1-6
CDR3aa: CASSRLRDRDNSPLHF
CDR3nt: TGTGCCAGCTCCCGCCTCCGGGACAGGGATAATTCACCCCTCCACTTT

d_gene: TRBD2
v_gene: TRBV15
abundance: many
j_gene: TRBJ2-2
CDR3aa: CATSTGGPNTGELFF
CDR3nt: TGTGCCACCAGTACGGGAGGGCCAAACACCGGGGAGCTGTTTTTT

d_gene: TRBD2
v_gene: TRBV5-8
abundance: many
j_gene: TRBJ2-1
CDR3aa: CASSSTSGRRNEQFF
CDR3nt: TGTGCCAGCAGCTCGACTAGCGGGAGACGCAATGAGCAGTTCTTC

d_gene: .
v_gene: TRBV2
abundance: few
j_gene: TRBJ1-4
CDR3aa: CASSESAGTDEKLFF
CDR3nt: TGTGCCAGCAGTGAGTCGGCCGGGACGGATGAAAAACTGTTTTTT

d_gene: .
v_gene: TRBV5-1
abundance: many
j_gene: TRBJ1-1
CDR3aa: CASSFAGSAEAFF
CDR3nt: TGCGCCAGCAGCTTTGCCGGGAGCGCTGAAGCTTTCTTT

d_gene: TRBD2
v_gene: TRBV7-9
abundance: .
j_gene: TRBJ2-3
CDR3aa: CASNRGLAGFTDTQYF
CDR3nt: TGTGCCAGCAACCGGGGACTAGCGGGTTTCACAGATACGCAGTATTTT

d_gene: .
v_gene: TRBV6-4
abundance: .
j_gene: TRBJ2-2
CDR3aa: CASSRQGLAGNTGELFF
CDR3nt: TGTGCCAGCAGCAGACAGGGCCTAGCGGGGAACACCGGGGAGCTGTTTTTT

d_gene: .
v_gene: TRBV18
abundance: few
j_gene: TRBJ2-5
CDR3aa: CASSRDARQIQETQYF
CDR3nt: TGTGCCAGCTCACGTGACGCGAGACAGATCCAAGAGACCCAGTACTTC

d_gene: TRBD1
v_gene: TRBV27
abundance: few
j_gene: TRBJ2-7
CDR3aa: CASSPGQENYEQYF
CDR3nt: TGTGCCAGCAGCCCGGGACAGGAAAACTACGAGCAGTACTTC

d_gene: TRBD1
v_gene: TRBV20-1
abundance: .
j_gene: TRBJ2-7
CDR3aa: CSAGTASYEQYF
CDR3nt: TGCAGTGCAGGGACAGCCTCCTACGAGCAGTACTTC

d_gene: .
v_gene: TRBV25-1
abundance: .
j_gene: TRBJ2-7
CDR3aa: CASRANQVQYF
CDR3nt: TGTGCCAGCAGGGCTAACCAGGTGCAGTACTTC

d_gene: .
v_gene: TRBV12-3/TRBV12-4
abundance: many
j_gene: TRBJ1-5
CDR3aa: CASKKTDPNQPQHF
CDR3nt: TGTGCCAGCAAGAAGACAGACCCTAATCAGCCCCAGCATTTT

d_gene: TRBD2
v_gene: TRBV11-2
abundance: .
j_gene: TRBJ2-3
CDR3aa: CASSLTSGGAGRRDTQYF
CDR3nt: TGTGCCAGCAGCTTGACTAGCGGGGGGGCGGGGAGACGAGATACGCAGTATTTT